The subject of this entry is one T cell receptor beta chain. The antigen is unknown. The study pooled second doses at about 4 or about 12 weeks. Profiling relied on immunoSEQ multiplex PCR, and the TCRdb table lists in-frame clones only, not all of them. In the table there are around 130,000 clones, 88% of which are singletons. The data originate from a study of T cell responses to AZD1222 COVID-19 vaccine. Study results and caveats: Clonal diversity was possibly underestimated; the donors were predominantly white British and more often female. Spike-wide vaccine-associated CD4 TCRs dominated at 160-218 and 743-854. Per reports, nearly half of all spike-specific TCRs target regions that are unmutated in variants.

This sequence was found in an adult who received the AZD1222 COVID-19 vaccine. The material sequenced was peripheral blood, taken 28 days after the second AZD1222 dose.

The CDR3 spells CASRQGQISEAFF. CDR3 in DNA: TGTGCCAGCAGGCAAGGACAAATCTCTGAAGCTTTCTTT. J is TRBJ1-1 and V is TRBV12-3 or TRBV12-4; maybe TRBD1 (5 bases). This CDR3 region has 13 residues. Trimming took off 6 bases at V and 6 bases at J, with 14 bases between the two ends.